The rows below give T cell receptor beta chains drawn from one sample of a study of identical twins. Each CDR3 protein gets one entry after TCRdb re-called the 5' RACE reads with MiXCR. The sample shows about 660,000 distinct CDR3 sequences, 8.5% to 9% of them seen only once. A further study also used this sample, focusing on yellow fever vaccine responses in identical twins.

Sequenced material: PBMCs. Receptors originate from a young woman in good health. The CDR3 runs from the conserved cysteine through the conserved F or W. D genes are given only for firm matches.

D gene: NA; V gene: TRBV27; J gene: TRBJ1-6; CDR3 protein: CASSFRGWDGNSPLHF
D gene: NA; V gene: TRBV11-2; J gene: TRBJ2-3; CDR3 protein: CASSLWTDTDTQYF
D gene: TRBD1; V gene: TRBV15; J gene: TRBJ2-1; CDR3 protein: CATSRTGTGTFDEQFF
D gene: TRBD1; V gene: TRBV4-2; J gene: TRBJ1-2; CDR3 protein: CASSQPVGQVDDYGYTF
D gene: NA; V gene: TRBV24-1; J gene: TRBJ2-2; CDR3 protein: CATSSSPSRVRNTGELFF
D gene: TRBD2; V gene: TRBV7-9; J gene: TRBJ2-1; CDR3 protein: CASSLVVAAGGRDEQFF
D gene: TRBD1; V gene: TRBV12-3/TRBV12-4; J gene: TRBJ1-5; CDR3 protein: CASSFGQGGSNQPQHF
D gene: TRBD2; V gene: TRBV7-9; J gene: TRBJ2-5; CDR3 protein: CAARDTAGTQETQYF
D gene: TRBD1; V gene: TRBV29-1; J gene: TRBJ2-7; CDR3 protein: CSATPPWTGDSYEQYF
D gene: TRBD2; V gene: TRBV6-1; J gene: TRBJ2-7; CDR3 protein: CASSWGASGDRQDEQYF
D gene: NA; V gene: TRBV6-2/TRBV6-3; J gene: TRBJ2-7; CDR3 protein: CASSYSGGDLYEQYF
D gene: NA; V gene: TRBV7-3; J gene: TRBJ2-7; CDR3 protein: CASTLKPGTQYEQYF
D gene: NA; V gene: TRBV20-1; J gene: TRBJ1-1; CDR3 protein: CSAPLPDRVEAFF
D gene: TRBD2; V gene: TRBV5-1; J gene: TRBJ2-1; CDR3 protein: CASSSPSGNEQFF
D gene: TRBD2; V gene: TRBV20-1; J gene: TRBJ2-2; CDR3 protein: CSARDREGGDTGELFF
D gene: TRBD2; V gene: TRBV7-3; J gene: TRBJ2-1; CDR3 protein: CASRALGGGAYNEQFF
D gene: TRBD2; V gene: TRBV4-2; J gene: TRBJ2-7; CDR3 protein: CASSRLAGGPDEQYF
D gene: NA; V gene: TRBV6-5; J gene: TRBJ1-1; CDR3 protein: CASSYSKTGENTEAFF
D gene: NA; V gene: TRBV15; J gene: TRBJ2-5; CDR3 protein: CATSRGAGIETQYF
D gene: TRBD2; V gene: TRBV20-1; J gene: TRBJ2-5; CDR3 protein: CSANSREGRETQYF
D gene: TRBD1; V gene: TRBV6-2/TRBV6-3; J gene: TRBJ2-1; CDR3 protein: CASSPTGVYNEQFF
D gene: NA; V gene: TRBV10-3; J gene: TRBJ1-4; CDR3 protein: CAISESYEETEPNEKLFF
D gene: TRBD2; V gene: TRBV20-1; J gene: TRBJ2-5; CDR3 protein: CSARGFLAGGPGETQYF
D gene: TRBD1; V gene: TRBV5-6; J gene: TRBJ2-7; CDR3 protein: CASSEGTEYTGYF
D gene: NA; V gene: TRBV7-2; J gene: TRBJ2-2; CDR3 protein: CASSSQASINTGELFF
D gene: NA; V gene: TRBV20-1; J gene: TRBJ2-7; CDR3 protein: CSATQWRGSYEQYF